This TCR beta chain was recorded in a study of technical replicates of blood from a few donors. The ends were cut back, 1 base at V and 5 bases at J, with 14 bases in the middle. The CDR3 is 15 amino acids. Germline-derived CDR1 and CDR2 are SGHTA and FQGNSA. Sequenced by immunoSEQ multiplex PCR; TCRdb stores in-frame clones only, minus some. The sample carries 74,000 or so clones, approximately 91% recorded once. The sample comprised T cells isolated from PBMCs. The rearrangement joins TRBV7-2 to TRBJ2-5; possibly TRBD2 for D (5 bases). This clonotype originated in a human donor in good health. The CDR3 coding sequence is TGTGCCAGCAGCTTAGTACGAGGGTTGGGTGAGACCCAGTACTTC. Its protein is CASSLVRGLGETQYF.